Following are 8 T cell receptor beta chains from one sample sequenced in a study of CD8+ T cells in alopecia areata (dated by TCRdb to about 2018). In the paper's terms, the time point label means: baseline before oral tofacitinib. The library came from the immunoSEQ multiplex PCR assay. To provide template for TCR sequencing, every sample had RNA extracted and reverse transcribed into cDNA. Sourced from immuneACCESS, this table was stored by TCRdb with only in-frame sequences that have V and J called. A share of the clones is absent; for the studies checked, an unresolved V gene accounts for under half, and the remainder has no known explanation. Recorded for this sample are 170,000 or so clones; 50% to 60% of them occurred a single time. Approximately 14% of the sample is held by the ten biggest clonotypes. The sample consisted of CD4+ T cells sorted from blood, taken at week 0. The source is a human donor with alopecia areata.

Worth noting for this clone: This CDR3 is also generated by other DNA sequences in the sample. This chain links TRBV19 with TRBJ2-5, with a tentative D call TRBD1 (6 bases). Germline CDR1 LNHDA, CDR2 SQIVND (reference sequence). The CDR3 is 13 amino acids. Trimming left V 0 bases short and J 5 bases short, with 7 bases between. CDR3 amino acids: CASSIDRGETQYF. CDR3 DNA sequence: TGTGCCAGTAGTATAGATAGGGGGGAGACCCAGTACTTC.

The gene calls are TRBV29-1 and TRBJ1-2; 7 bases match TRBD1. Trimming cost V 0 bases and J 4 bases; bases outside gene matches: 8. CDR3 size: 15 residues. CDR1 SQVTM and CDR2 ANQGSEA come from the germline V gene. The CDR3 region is CSVEDPDRVGYGYTF. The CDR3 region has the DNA TGCAGCGTTGAAGACCCTGACAGGGTCGGCTATGGCTACACCTTC.

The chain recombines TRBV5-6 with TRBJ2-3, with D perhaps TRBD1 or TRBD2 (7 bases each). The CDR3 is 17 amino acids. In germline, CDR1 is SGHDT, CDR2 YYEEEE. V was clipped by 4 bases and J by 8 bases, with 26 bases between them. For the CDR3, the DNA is TGTGCCAGCAGCACTACCGGGACAGACTTGCCGGGGGGTACGCAGTATTTT. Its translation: CASSTTGTDLPGGTQYF. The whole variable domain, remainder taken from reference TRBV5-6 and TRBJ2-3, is DAGVTQSPTHLIKTRGQQVTLRCSPKSGHDTVSWYQQALGQGPQFIFQYYEEEERQRGNFPDRFSGHQFPNYSSELNVNALLLGDSALYLCASSTTGTDLPGGTQYFGPGTRLTVL.

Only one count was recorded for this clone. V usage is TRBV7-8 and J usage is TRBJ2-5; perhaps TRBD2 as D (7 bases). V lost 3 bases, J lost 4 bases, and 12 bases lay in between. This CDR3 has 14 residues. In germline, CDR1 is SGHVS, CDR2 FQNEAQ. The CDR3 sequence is CASSFGRGRETQYF. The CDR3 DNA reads TGTGCCAGCAGCTTCGGGCGGGGGCGAGAGACCCAGTACTTC.

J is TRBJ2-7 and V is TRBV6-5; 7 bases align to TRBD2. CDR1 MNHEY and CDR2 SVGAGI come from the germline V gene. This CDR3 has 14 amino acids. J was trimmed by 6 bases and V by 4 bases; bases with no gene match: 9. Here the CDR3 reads CASSSGGSPGEQYF. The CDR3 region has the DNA TGTGCCAGCAGTTCGGGGGGATCCCCGGGCGAGCAGTACTTC.

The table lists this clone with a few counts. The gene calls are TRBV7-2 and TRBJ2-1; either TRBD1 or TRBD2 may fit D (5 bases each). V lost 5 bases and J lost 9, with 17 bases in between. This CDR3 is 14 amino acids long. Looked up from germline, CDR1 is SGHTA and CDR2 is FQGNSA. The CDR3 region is CASSTLGPRGEQFF. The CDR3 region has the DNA TGTGCCAGCAGCACGCTGGGACCTAGGGGTGAGCAGTTCTTC.

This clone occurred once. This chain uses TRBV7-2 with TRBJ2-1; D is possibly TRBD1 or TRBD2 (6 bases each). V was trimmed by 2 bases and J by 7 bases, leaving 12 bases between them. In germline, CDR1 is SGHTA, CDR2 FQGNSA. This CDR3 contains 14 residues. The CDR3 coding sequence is TGTGCCAGCAGCTTAAACAGGGAGGTGAATGAGCAGTTCTTC. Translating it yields CASSLNREVNEQFF.

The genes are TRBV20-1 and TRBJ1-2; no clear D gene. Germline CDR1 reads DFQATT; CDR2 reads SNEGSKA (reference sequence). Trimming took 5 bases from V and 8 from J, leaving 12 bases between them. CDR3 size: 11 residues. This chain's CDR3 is CSAGRALGYTF. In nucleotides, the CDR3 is TGCAGTGCTGGCCGGGCCTTGGGCTACACCTTC.